The 10 T cell receptor beta chains below all came from one sample that was sequenced in a study of radiation and T cells in renal cell carcinoma (dated by TCRdb to 2020 to 2022). Library method: the immunoSEQ multiplex PCR assay. This immuneACCESS table, as held by TCRdb, lists in-frame sequences with V and J called but not all clones. Of the missing ones, under half trace to an unresolved V gene in checked studies; the others have no known cause. In this sample the table shows some 130,000 clones, over 75% of which occur a single time. The top ten hold 1.9% of the sample. The sample's time point label is to be understood as: blood 2 weeks post-SBRT. The treatment or condition label here, explained by the study, means: 15 Gy SBRT to primary tumor, nephrectomy 4 weeks later. The sequencing here drew on blood, taken from a patient whose treatment included radiotherapy and nephrectomy. These receptors originate from a woman aged 60-70 years with renal cell carcinoma.

The chain couples TRBV27 to TRBJ2-7, with TRBD2 identical over 12 bases. Trimming took 6 bases from V and 7 from J; bases not matched to a gene: 4. The CDR3 loop spans 13 amino acids. The germline V gene encodes CDR1 MNHEY and CDR2 SMNVEV (reference sequence). DNA for the CDR3: TGTGCCAGCAGGACTAGCGGGAGCCTGGAGCAGTACTTC. It codes for CASRTSGSLEQYF.

The chain couples TRBV5-1 to TRBJ2-7; D possibly corresponds to TRBD2 (6 bases). The V gene lost 0 bases and the J gene lost 3 bases, with 13 bases spanning the gap. Germline CDR1 and CDR2: SGHRS and YFSETQ. The CDR3 sequence is 15 residues long. Here the CDR3 reads CASSLDGTSVYEQYF. CDR3 DNA sequence: TGCGCCAGCAGCTTGGACGGGACTTCCGTCTACGAGCAGTACTTC.

This clone was seen a few times. The chain links TRBV2 to TRBJ1-1; D is possibly TRBD1 (5 bases). The CDR3 length is 14 residues. V lost 7 bases, J lost 3 bases, and 15 bases lay in between. CDR1 is SNHLY, CDR2 FYNNEI, per germline. CDR3 loop: CASTFWGEYTEAFF. The CDR3 nucleotides are TGTGCCAGCACGTTCTGGGGGGAGTACACTGAAGCTTTCTTT. Full variable domain (rest looked up from reference TRBV2 and TRBJ1-1): EPEVTQTPSHQVTQMGQEVILRCVPISNHLYFYWYRQILGQKVEFLVSFYNNEISEKSEIFDDQFSVERPDGSNFTLKIRSTKLEDSAMYFCASTFWGEYTEAFFGQGTRLTVV.

This clone was seen only once. The chain combines TRBV19 with TRBJ1-2, with a tentative D call TRBD1 (5 bases). CDR3 length: 13 residues. V was cut by 3 bases and J by 8 bases, with 13 bases left in between. CDR1 and CDR2 from the germline V gene are LNHDA and SQIVND (reference sequence). The CDR3 nucleotides read TGTGCCAGTAGTATGACCAGGGTAGAAGGCTACACCTTC. Its translation: CASSMTRVEGYTF.

The chain is built from TRBV15 and TRBJ1-2; D is undetermined. This CDR3 spans 12 amino acids. Germline V gives CDR1 LNHNV, CDR2 YYDKDF (reference sequence). V lost 3 bases and J 8 bases, leaving 10 bases between the germline ends. DNA for the CDR3: TGTGCCACCAGCAGGGACTCCCAAGGCTACACCTTC. Protein: CATSRDSQGYTF.

The genes are TRBV28 and TRBJ1-1; TRBD1 agrees at 8 bases. The germline V gene has CDR1 MDHEN and CDR2 SYDVKM. CDR3 length equals 14 residues. Losses at the gene ends were 6 bases for V and 2 bases for J; bases not matched to a gene: 5. This chain's CDR3 is CASSSGQDNTEAFF. CDR3 DNA: TGTGCCAGCAGCTCGGGACAGGACAACACTGAAGCTTTCTTT.

Comment on this clone: The sample holds other DNA sequences that translate to the same CDR3. The rearrangement uses TRBV19 and TRBJ2-5, with D possibly TRBD1 on 6 matching bases. CDR3 length: 14 amino acids. Between the trimmed V and J ends, which lost 3 bases and 5 bases, there was a span of 13 bases. Per the germline V gene, CDR1 is LNHDA and CDR2 is SQIVND (reference sequence). The CDR3 loop is CASSIQGQGETQYF. For the CDR3, the DNA is TGTGCCAGTAGTATCCAGGGGCAGGGGGAGACCCAGTACTTC.

V usage is TRBV18 and J usage is TRBJ1-4; perhaps TRBD1 as D (5 bases). The CDR3 extends over 15 amino acids. Looked up from germline, CDR1 is KGHSH and CDR2 is LQKENI. V was clipped by 3 bases and J by 4 bases, with 12 bases between them. The CDR3 region has the DNA TGTGCCAGCTCACCCACAATGGGGGTTAATGAAAAACTGTTTTTT. This encodes CASSPTMGVNEKLFF. Looking up the rest from reference TRBV18 and TRBJ1-4 gives the full variable domain: NAGVMQNPRHLVRRRGQEARLRCSPMKGHSHVYWYRQLPEEGLKFMVYLQKENIIDESGMPKERFSAEFPKEGPSILRIQQVVRGDSAAYFCASSPTMGVNEKLFFGSGTQLSVL.

CDR3 protein: CASSPRGLGGEQYF. CDR3 DNA sequence: TGTGCCAGCAGCCCTAGGGGACTCGGGGGCGAGCAGTACTTC. The genes are TRBV7-9 and TRBJ2-5; a weak D match, TRBD2 (6 bases). The DNA end lines up better with TRBJ2-7; the J call may be wrong. Germline CDR1 SEHNR, CDR2 FQNEAQ (reference sequence). The CDR3 has 14 amino acids.

The chain combines TRBV6-6 with TRBJ1-1; TRBD1 matches 8 bases. The CDR3 consists of 15 residues. CDR1 is MNHNY, CDR2 SVGAGI, per germline (reference sequence). After removal of 2 bases from V and 5 bases from J, the junction contained 7 bases not matched to a gene. The CDR3 region has the DNA TGTGCCAGCAGTTACCCGACAGGGGTTTTGACTGAAGCTTTCTTT. The encoded protein is CASSYPTGVLTEAFF.